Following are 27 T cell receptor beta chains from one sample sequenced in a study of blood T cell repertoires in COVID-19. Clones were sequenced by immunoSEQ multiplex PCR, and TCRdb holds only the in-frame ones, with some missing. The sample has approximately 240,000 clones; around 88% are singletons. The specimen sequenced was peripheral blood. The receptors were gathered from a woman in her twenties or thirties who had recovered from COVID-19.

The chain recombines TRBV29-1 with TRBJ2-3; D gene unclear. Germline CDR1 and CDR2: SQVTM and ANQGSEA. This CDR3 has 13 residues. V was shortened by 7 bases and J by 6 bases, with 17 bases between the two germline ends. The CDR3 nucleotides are TGCAGCGGTGAGTCGCCTAGTGAGGATACGCAGTATTTT. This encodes CSGESPSEDTQYF.

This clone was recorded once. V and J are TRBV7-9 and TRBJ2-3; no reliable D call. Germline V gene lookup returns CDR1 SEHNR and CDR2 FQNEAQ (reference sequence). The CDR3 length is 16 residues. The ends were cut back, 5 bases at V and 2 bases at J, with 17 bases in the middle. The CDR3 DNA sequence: TGTGCCAGCAGCCCCCCGGCTGGGCCCAACACAGATACGCAGTATTTT. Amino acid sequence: CASSPPAGPNTDTQYF.

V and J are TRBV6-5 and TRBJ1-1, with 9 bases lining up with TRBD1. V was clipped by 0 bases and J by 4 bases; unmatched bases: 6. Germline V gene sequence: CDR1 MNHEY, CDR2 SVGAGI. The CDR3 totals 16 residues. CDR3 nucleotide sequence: TGTGCCAGCAGTTACTCCCCGGGACAGGGTGGCACTGAAGCTTTCTTT. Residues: CASSYSPGQGGTEAFF.

CDR3 region: CASSKTGVGRNEQFF. The CDR3, as DNA: TGTGCCAGCAGCAAGACAGGAGTCGGCCGCAATGAGCAGTTCTTC. This chain links TRBV2 with TRBJ2-1; TRBD1 is a possible D gene (6 bases). The germline CDR1 and CDR2 sequences are SNHLY and FYNNEI. The CDR3 is 15 amino acids. Trimming removed 6 bases at V and 6 bases at J, with 18 bases between.

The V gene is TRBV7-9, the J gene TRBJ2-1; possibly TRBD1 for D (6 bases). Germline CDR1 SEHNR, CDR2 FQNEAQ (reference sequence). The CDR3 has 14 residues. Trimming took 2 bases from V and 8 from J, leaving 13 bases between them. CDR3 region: CASSLHQGYDEQFF. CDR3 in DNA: TGTGCCAGCAGCTTACACCAGGGGTACGATGAGCAGTTCTTC.

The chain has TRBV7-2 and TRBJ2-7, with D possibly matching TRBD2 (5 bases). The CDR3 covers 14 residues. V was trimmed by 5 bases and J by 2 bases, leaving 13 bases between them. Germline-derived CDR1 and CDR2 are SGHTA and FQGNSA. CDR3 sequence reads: CASSRRVQTYEQYF. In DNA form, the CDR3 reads TGTGCCAGCAGCCGGCGGGTCCAAACCTACGAGCAGTACTTC.

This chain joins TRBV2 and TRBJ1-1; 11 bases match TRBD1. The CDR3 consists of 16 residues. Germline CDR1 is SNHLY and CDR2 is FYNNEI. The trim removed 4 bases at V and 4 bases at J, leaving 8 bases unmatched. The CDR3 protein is CASSVRPGQGGTEAFF. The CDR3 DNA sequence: TGTGCCAGCAGTGTTAGACCGGGACAGGGGGGCACTGAAGCTTTCTTT. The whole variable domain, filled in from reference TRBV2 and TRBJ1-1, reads EPEVTQTPSHQVTQMGQEVILRCVPISNHLYFYWYRQILGQKVEFLVSFYNNEISEKSEIFDDQFSVERPDGSNFTLKIRSTKLEDSAMYFCASSVRPGQGGTEAFFGQGTRLTVV.

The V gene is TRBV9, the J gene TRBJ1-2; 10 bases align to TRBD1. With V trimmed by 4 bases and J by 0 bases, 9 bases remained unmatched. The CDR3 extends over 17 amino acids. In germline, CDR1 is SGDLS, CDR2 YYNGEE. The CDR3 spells CASSTGQGVQANYGYTF. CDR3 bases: TGTGCCAGCAGCACCGGACAGGGGGTACAAGCTAACTATGGCTACACCTTC. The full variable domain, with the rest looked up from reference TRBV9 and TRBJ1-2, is DSGVTQTPKHLITATGQRVTLRCSPRSGDLSVYWYQQSLDQGLQFLIQYYNGEERAKGNILERFSAQQFPDLHSELNLSSLELGDSALYFCASSTGQGVQANYGYTFGSGTRLTVV.

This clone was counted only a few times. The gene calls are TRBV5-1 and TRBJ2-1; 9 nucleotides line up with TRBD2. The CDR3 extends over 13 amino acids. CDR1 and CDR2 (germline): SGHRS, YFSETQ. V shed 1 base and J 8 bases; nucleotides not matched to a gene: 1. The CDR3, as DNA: TGCGCCAGCAGCTTGCTAGCGGGGTATGAGCAGTTCTTC. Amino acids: CASSLLAGYEQFF.

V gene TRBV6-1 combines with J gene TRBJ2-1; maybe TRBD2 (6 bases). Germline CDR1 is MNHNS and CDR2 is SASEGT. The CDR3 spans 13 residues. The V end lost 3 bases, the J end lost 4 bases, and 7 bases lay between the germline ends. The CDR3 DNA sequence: TGTGCCAGCAGTGAGGGACTTTACAATGAGCAGTTCTTC. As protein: CASSEGLYNEQFF.

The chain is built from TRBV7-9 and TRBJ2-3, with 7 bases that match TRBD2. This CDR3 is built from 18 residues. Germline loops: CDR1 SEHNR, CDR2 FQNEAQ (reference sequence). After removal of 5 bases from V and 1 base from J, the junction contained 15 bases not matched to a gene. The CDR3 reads CASSRGGDGRMGTDTQYF. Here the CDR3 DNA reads TGTGCCAGCAGCCGCGGGGGTGACGGAAGAATGGGCACAGATACGCAGTATTTT.

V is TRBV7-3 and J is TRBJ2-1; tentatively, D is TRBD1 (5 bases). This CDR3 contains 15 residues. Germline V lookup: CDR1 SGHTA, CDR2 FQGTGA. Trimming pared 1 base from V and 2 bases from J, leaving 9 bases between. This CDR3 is CASSLIQGPYNEQFF. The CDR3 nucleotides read TGTGCCAGCAGCTTAATTCAGGGCCCCTACAATGAGCAGTTCTTC. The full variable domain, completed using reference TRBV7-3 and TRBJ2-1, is GAGVSQTPSNKVTEKGKYVELRCDPISGHTALYWYRQSLGQGPEFLIYFQGTGAADDSGLPNDRFFAVRPEGSVSTLKIQRTERGDSAVYLCASSLIQGPYNEQFFGPGTRLTVL.

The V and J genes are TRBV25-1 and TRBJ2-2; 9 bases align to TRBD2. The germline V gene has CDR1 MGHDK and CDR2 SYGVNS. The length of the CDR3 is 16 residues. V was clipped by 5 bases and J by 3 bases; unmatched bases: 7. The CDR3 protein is CASSTSGGPDTGELFF. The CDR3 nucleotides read TGTGCCAGCAGTACCAGCGGGGGGCCAGACACCGGGGAGCTGTTTTTT.

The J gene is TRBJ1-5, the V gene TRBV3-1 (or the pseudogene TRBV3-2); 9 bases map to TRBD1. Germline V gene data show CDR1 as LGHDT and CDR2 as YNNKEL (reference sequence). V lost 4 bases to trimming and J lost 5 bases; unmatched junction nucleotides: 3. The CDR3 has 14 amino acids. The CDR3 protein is CASSLGQGHQPQHF. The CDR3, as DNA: TGTGCCAGCAGCCTGGGACAGGGTCATCAGCCCCAGCATTTT.

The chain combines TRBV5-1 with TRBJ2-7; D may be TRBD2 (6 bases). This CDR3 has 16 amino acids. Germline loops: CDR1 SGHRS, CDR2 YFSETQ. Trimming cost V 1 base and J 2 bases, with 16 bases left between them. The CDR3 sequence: CASSLILGGVPYEQYF. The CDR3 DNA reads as TGCGCCAGCAGCTTGATTCTCGGGGGAGTTCCCTACGAGCAGTACTTC.

CDR3 in DNA: TGTGCCAGCAGCTTAGGGCAGACCTACGAGCAGTACTTC. As protein: CASSLGQTYEQYF. V and J are TRBV11-2 and TRBJ2-7; no firm D call. Germline CDR1 reads SGHAT; CDR2 reads FQNNGV. V gave up 1 base and J gave up 2 bases, with 6 bases separating them. This CDR3 has 13 amino acids. The variable domain in full, completed from reference TRBV11-2 and TRBJ2-7, reads EAGVAQSPRYKIIEKRQSVAFWCNPISGHATLYWYQQILGQGPKLLIQFQNNGVVDDSQLPKDRFSAERLKGVDSTLKIQPAKLEDSAVYLCASSLGQTYEQYFGPGTRLTVT.

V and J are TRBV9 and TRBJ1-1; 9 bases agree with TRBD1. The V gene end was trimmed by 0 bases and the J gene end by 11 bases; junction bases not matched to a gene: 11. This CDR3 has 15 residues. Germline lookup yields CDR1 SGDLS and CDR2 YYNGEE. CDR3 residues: CASSVEGAGTGRAFF. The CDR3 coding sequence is TGTGCCAGCAGCGTAGAGGGGGCCGGGACAGGGCGGGCTTTCTTT.

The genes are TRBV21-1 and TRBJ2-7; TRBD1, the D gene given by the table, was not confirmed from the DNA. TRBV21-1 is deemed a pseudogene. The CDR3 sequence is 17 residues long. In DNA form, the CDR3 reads TGTGCCAGCAGCAAAGTCCCGGGCCGAAAAGGGGGCTACGAGCAGTACTTC. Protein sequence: CASSKVPGRKGGYEQYF.

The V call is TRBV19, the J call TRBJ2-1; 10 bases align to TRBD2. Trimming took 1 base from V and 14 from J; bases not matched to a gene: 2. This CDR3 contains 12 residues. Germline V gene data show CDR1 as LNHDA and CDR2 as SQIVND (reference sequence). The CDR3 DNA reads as TGTGCCAGTAGTATAGGTGGACTAGCGGAGTTCTTC. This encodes CASSIGGLAEFF.

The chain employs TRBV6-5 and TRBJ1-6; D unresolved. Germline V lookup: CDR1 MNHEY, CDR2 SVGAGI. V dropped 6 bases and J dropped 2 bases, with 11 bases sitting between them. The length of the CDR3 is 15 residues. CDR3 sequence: CASSATGTYNSPLHF. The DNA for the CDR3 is TGTGCCAGCAGCGCAACCGGGACCTATAATTCACCCCTCCACTTT.

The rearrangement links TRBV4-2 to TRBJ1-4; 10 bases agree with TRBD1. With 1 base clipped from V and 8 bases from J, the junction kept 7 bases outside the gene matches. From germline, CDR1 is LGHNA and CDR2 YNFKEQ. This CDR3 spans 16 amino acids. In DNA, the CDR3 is TGTGCCAGCAGCCAAGGGATAGGACAGGGGGGCGAAAAACTGTTTTTT. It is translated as CASSQGIGQGGEKLFF.

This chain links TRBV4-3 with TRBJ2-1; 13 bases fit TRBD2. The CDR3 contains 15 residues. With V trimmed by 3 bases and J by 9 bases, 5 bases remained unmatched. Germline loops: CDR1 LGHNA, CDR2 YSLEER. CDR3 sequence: CASSQGLAGTPEQFF. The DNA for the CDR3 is TGCGCCAGCAGCCAGGGACTAGCGGGGACTCCTGAGCAGTTCTTC.

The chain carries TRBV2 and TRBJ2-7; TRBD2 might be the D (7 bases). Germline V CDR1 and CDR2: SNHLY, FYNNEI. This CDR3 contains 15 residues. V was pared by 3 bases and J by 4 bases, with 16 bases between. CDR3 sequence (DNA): TGTGCCAGCAGTGAGGTTGGGGGGGGCTTGTACGAGCAGTACTTC. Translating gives CASSEVGGGLYEQYF.

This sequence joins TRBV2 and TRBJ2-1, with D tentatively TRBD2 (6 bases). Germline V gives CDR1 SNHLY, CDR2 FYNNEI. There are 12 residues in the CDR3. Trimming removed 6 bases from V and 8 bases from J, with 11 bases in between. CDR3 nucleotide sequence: TGTGCCAGCAGCCTGGGGGGATATGAGCAGTTCTTC. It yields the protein CASSLGGYEQFF.

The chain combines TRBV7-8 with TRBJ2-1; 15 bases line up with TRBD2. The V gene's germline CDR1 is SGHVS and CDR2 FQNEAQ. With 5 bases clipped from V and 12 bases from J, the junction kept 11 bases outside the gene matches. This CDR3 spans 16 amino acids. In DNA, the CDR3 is TGTGCCAGCAGCACCCGGACTAGCGGGGGGGCCGGTGGGCAGTTCTTC. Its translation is CASSTRTSGGAGGQFF. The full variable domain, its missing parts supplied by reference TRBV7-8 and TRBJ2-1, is GAGVSQSPRYKVAKRGQDVALRCDPISGHVSLFWYQQALGQGPEFLTYFQNEAQLDKSGLPSDRFFAERPEGSVSTLKIQRTQQEDSAVYLCASSTRTSGGAGGQFFGPGTRLTVL.

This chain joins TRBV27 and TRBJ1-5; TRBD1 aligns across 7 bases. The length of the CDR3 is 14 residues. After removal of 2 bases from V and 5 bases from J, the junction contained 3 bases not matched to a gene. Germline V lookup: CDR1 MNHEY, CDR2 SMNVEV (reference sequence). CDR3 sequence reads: CASSLGRGDQPQHF. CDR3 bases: TGTGCCAGCAGTTTAGGCAGGGGGGATCAGCCCCAGCATTTT.

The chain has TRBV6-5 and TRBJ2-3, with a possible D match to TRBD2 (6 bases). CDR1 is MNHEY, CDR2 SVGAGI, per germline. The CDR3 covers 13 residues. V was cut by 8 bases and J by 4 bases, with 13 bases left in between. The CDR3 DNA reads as TGTGCCAGCGAAGGGACTTCGCCAGATACGCAGTATTTT. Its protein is CASEGTSPDTQYF.